Sequencing of this TCR beta chain was carried out in a study of T cells expressing NK-cell markers. Study details: Sorted CD3+CD56-NKG2C+, CD3+CD56+NKG2C- and CD3+CD56+NKG2C+ T cells were the source of the TCR beta repertoires. Overall study findings and caveats: Among a few donors, these clonotypes also ranked first in the CD3+CD56-NKG2C+ fraction.

A word on this clonotype: The target antigen is unknown.

TCR beta libraries carry UMIs added by 5'RACE template switching. TCRdb reprocessed the 5' RACE reads; each CDR3 protein has one entry and no DNA is given. The sample includes about 430,000 distinct CDR3 sequences. The CDR3 sequence is 17 residues long. The germline gives CDR1 SGHDT, CDR2 YYEEEE. The source of this sequence is a woman aged 45 to 65 in good health. J is TRBJ1-5 and V is TRBV5-6; TCRdb's assignment of TRBD1 cannot be checked, as there is no DNA. The sequencing sample was made of blood T cells: a sorted CD56 or NKG2C T cell subset, CD4+ or CD8+ T cells, or bulk PBMC T cells (not recorded which). CDR3 residues: CASSLGPGQQHNQPQHF.